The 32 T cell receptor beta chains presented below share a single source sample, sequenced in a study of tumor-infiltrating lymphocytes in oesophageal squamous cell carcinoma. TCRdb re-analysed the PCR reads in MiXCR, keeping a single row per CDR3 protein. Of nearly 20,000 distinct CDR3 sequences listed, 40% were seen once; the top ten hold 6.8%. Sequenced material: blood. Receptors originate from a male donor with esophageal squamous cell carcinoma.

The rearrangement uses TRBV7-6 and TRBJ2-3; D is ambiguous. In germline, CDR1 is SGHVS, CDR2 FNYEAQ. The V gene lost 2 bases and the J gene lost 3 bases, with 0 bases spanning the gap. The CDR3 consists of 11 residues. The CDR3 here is CASSLTDTQYF. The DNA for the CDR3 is TGTGCCAGCAGCTTAACAGATACGCAGTATTTT.

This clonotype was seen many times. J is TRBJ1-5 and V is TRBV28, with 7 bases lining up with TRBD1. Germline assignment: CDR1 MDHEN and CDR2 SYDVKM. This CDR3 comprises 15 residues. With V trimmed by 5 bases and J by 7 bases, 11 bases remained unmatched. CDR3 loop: CASSLDREDLQPQHF. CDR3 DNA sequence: TGTGCCAGCAGTCTCGACAGGGAAGATCTCCAGCCCCAGCATTTT.

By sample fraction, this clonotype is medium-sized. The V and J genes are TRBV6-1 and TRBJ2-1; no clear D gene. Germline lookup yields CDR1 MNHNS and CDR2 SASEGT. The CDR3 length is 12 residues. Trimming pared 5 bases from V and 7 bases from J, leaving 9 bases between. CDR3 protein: CASSLDRNEQFF. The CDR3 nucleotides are TGTGCCAGCAGTCTGGATAGGAATGAGCAGTTCTTC.

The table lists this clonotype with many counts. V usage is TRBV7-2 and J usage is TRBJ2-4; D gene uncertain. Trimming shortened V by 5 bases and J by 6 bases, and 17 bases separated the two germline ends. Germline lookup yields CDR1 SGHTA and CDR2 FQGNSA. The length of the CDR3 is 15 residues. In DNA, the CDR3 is TGTGCCAGCAGCCCAGACCACAACAAGGGAAACATTCAGTACTTC. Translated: CASSPDHNKGNIQYF. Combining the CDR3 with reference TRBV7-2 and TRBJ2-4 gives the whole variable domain GAGVSQSPSNKVTEKGKDVELRCDPISGHTALYWYRQSLGQGLEFLIYFQGNSAPDKSGLPSDRFSAERTGGSVSTLTIQRTQQEDSAVYLCASSPDHNKGNIQYFGAGTRLSVL.

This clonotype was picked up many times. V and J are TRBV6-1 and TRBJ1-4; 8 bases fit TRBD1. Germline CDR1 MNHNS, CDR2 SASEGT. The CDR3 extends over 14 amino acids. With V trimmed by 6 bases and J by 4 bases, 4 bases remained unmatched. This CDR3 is CASSRTGINEKLFF. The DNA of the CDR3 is TGTGCCAGCAGCCGGACAGGGATTAATGAAAAACTGTTTTTT.

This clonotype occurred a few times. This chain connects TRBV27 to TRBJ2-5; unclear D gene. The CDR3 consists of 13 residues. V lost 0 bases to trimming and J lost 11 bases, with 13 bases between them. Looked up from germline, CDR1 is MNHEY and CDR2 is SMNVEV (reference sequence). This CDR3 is CASSLSIVREQYF. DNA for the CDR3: TGTGCCAGCAGTTTATCTATAGTGCGTGAGCAGTACTTC.

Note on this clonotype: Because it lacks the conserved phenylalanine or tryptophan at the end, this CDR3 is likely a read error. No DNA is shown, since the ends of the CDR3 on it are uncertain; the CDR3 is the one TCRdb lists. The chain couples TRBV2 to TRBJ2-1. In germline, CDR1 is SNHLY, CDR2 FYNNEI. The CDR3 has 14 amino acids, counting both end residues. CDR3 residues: CASSEIASGDEQIL.

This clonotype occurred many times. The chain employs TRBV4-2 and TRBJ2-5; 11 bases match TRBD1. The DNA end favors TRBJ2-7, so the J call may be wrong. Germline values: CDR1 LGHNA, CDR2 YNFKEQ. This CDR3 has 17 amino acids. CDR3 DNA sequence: TGTGCCAGCAGCCATGATACCGGGACAGGGGGGTCCTACGAGCAGTACTTC. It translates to CASSHDTGTGGSYEQYF.

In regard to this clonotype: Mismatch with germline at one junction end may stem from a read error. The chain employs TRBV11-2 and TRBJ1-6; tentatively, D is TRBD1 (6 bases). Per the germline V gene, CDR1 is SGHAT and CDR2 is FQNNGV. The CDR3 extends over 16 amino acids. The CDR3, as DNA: TGTGCCAGCAGCCAATCAACTAGCGGGGGGGCCGAGACCCAGTACTTT. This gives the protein CASSQSTSGGAETQYF.

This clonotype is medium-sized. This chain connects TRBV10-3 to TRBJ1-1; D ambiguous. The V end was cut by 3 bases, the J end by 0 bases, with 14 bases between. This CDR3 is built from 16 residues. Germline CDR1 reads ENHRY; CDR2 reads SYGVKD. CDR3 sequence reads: CAISESQLDLNTEAFF. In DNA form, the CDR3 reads TGTGCCATCAGTGAATCACAGCTAGACCTGAACACTGAAGCTTTCTTT.

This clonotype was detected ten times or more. CDR3 nucleotide sequence: TGTGCCAGCAGCACAGGGGGCGGCTACGAGCAGTACTTC. It codes for CASSTGGGYEQYF. The chain has TRBV6-1 and TRBJ2-7; TRBD1 aligns across 9 bases. The CDR3 is 13 residues long. V lost 6 bases, J lost 3 bases, and 3 bases stayed unmatched. Germline values: CDR1 MNHNS, CDR2 SASEGT.

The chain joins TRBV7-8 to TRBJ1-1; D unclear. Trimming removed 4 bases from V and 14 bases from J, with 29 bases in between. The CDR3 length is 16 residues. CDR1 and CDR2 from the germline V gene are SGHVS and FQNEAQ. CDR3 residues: CASSSPTSWNGREQFF. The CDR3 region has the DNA TGTGCCAGCAGCTCCCCGACTAGCTGGAATGGGAGGGAGCAGTTCTTT.

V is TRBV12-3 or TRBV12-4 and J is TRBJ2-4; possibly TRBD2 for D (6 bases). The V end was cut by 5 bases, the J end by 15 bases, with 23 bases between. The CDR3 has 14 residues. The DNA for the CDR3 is TGTGCCAGCAGTACCGGACTACAATCCGGGGAGCTGTACTTC. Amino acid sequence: CASSTGLQSGELYF.

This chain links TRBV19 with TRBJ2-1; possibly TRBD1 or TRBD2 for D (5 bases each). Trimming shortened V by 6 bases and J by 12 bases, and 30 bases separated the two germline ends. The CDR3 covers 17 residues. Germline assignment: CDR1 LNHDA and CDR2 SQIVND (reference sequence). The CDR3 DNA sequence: TGTGCCAGTAGAAAAACCGGGACCCAATCCAACACAGATACGCAGTTCTTC. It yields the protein CASRKTGTQSNTDTQFF.

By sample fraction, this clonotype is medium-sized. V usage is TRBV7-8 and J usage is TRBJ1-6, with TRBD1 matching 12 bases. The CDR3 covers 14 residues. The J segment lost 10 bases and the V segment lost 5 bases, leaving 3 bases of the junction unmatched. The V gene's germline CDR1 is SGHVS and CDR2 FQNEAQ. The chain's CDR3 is CASSRDRGRSPLHF. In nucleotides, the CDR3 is TGTGCCAGCAGCCGGGACAGGGGGCGATCACCCCTCCACTTT.

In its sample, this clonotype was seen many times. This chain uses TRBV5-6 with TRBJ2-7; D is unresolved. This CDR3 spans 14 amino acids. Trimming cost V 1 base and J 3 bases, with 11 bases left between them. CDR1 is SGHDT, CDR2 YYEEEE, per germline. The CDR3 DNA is TGTGCCAGCAGCTTGCAGGTTCCTCTCTACGAGCAGTACTTC. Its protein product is CASSLQVPLYEQYF.

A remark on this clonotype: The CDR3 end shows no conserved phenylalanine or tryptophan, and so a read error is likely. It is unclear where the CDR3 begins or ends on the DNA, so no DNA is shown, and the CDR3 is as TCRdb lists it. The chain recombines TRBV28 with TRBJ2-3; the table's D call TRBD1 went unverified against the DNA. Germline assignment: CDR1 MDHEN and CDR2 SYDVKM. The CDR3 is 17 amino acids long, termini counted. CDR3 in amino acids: CASSITDPGVGGYTFGS.

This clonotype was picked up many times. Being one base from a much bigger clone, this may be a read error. CDR3 nucleotides: TGTGCCAGCAGCCCCGTGGCGGGTAGCGGGAGTGTTGTCAATGAGCAGTACTTC. Encoded protein: CASSPVAGSGSVVNEQYF. The chain joins TRBV5-5 to TRBJ2-5, with 9 bases aligning to TRBD2. There are 18 residues in the CDR3. Germline CDR1 is SGHKS and CDR2 is YYEKEE (reference sequence). J lost 11 bases, V lost 4 bases, and 24 bases had no gene match.

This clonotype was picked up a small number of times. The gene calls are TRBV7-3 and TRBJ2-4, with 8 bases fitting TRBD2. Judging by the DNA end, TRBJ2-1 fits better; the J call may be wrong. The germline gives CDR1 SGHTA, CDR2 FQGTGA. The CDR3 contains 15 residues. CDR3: CASSLEEREYNEQFF. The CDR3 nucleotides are TGTGCCAGCAGCTTAGAGGAGCGGGAGTACAATGAGCAGTTCTTC.

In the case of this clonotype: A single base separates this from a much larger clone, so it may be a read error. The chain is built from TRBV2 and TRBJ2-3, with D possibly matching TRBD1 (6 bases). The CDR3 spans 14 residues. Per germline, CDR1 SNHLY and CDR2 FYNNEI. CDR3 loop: CVSRLTGGTDTQYF. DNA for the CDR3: TGTGTCAGCAGATTGACAGGAGGCACAGATACGCAGTATTTT.

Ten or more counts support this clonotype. CDR3 loop: CASSFRRYSGNTIYF. CDR3 DNA: TGTGCCAGCAGCTTTCGTCGGTACTCTGGAAACACCATATATTTT. This chain joins TRBV11-1 and TRBJ1-3; unclear D gene. This CDR3 spans 15 amino acids. Germline loops: CDR1 SGHAT, CDR2 FQDESV (reference sequence). The V gene lost 3 bases and the J gene lost 0 bases, with 9 bases spanning the gap.

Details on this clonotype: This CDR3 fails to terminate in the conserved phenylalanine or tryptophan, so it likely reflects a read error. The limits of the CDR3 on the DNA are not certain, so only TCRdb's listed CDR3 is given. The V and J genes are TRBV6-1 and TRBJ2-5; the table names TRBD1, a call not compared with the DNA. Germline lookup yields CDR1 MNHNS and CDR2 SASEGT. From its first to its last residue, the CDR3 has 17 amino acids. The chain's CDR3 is CASSYHRDRGNGYTFGS.

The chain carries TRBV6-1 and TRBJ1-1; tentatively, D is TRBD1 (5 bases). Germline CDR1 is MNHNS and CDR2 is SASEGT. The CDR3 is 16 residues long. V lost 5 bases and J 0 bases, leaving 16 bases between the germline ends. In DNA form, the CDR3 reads TGTGCCAGCAGTCCTACCTGGCAGGGTATGAACACTGAAGCTTTCTTT. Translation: CASSPTWQGMNTEAFF.

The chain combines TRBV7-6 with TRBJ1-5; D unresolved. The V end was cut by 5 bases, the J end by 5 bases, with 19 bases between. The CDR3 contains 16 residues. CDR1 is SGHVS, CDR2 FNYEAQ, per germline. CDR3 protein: CASSPGVGRRHQPQHF. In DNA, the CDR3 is TGTGCCAGCAGCCCCGGGGTTGGCAGACGCCATCAGCCCCAGCATTTT.

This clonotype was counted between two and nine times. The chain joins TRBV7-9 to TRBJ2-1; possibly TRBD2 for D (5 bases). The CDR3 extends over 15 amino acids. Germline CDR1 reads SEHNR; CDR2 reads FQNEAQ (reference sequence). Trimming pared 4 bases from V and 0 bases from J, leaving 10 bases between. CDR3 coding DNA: TGTGCCAGCAGCTACGCGGGTTACTCCTACAATGAGCAGTTCTTC. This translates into CASSYAGYSYNEQFF.

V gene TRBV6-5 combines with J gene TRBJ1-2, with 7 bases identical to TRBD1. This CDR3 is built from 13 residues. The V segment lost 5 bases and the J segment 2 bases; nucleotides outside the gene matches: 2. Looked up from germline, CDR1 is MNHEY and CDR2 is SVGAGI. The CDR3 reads CASSKGQNYGYTF. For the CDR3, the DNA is TGTGCCAGCAGTAAGGGACAGAACTATGGCTACACCTTC.

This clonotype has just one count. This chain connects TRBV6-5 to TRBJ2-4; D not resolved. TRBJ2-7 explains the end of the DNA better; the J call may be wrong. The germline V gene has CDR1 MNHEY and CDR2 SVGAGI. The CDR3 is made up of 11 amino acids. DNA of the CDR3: TGTGCCAGCAGTGAATACTACGAGCAGTACTTC. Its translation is CASSEYYEQYF.

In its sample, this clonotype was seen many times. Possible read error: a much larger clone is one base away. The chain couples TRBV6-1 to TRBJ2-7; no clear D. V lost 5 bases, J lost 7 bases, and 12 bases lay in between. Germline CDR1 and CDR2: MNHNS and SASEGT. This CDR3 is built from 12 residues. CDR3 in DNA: TGTGCCAGCAGTCTGGATAGGAATGAGCAGTACTTC. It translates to CASSLDRNEQYF.

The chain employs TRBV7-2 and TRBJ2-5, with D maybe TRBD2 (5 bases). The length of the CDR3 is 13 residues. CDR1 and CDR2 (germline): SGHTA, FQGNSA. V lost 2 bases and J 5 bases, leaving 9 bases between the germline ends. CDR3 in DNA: TGTGCCAGCAGCTTACCTAGCTGGGAGACCCAGTACTTC. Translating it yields CASSLPSWETQYF.

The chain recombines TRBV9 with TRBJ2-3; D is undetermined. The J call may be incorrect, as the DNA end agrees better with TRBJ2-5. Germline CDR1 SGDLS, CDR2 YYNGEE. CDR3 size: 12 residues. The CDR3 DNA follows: TGTGCCAGCAGCCCCTATGGAGAGACCCAGTACTTC. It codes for CASSPYGETQYF.

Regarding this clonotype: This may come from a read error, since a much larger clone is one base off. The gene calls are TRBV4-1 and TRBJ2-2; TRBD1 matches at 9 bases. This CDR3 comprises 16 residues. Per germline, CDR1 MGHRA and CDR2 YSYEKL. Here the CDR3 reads CASSQAGTGNIGELFF. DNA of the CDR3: TGCGCCAGCAGCCAAGCCGGGACAGGGAACATCGGGGAGCTGTTTTTT.

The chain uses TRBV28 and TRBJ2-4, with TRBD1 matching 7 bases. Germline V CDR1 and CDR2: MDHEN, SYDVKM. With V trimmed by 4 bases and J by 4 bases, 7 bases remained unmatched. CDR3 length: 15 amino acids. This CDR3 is CASSSAGTAKNIQYF. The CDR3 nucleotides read TGTGCCAGCAGTTCGGCCGGGACAGCTAAAAACATTCAGTACTTC. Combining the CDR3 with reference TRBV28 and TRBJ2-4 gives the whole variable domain DVKVTQSSRYLVKRTGEKVFLECVQDMDHENMFWYRQDPGLGLRLIYFSYDVKMKEKGDIPEGYSVSREKKERFSLILESASTNQTSMYLCASSSAGTAKNIQYFGAGTRLSVL.